The clone carrying this T cell receptor beta chain has ten or more counts. Its antigen is currently unknown. Researchers amplified the TCR beta CDR3 regions from RNA transcripts. The primer set for the first-round RT-PCR of the TCR CDR3 was HTBI. One entry per CDR3 protein, called by TCRdb with MiXCR from the multiplex PCR reads. The sample records hundreds of thousands of distinct CDR3 sequences, roughly 14% being singletons. The sample belongs to a study of T cells in Graves' hyperthyroidism and ophthalmopathy. The overall study: Once the initial diagnosis was made, peripheral blood was obtained before any treatment. General study findings and limits: Most clonotypes expanded in thyroid above 0.001 were likewise present in blood. Ophthalmopathy and stable hyperthyroidism were told apart by a 13 V-J model.

CDR1 is SEHNR, CDR2 FQNEAQ, per germline (reference sequence). The V segment lost 10 bases and the J segment 0 bases; nucleotides outside the gene matches: 11. The CDR3 is 15 residues long. Material for sequencing was blood. The chain uses TRBV7-9 and TRBJ1-2, with 7 bases aligning to TRBD1. The receptor's source is a man between 18 and 35 years old with Graves' ophthalmopathy. This CDR3 is CAITMRGQSNYGYTF. The CDR3 nucleotides are TGTGCCATCACGATGCGGGGACAGTCTAACTATGGCTACACCTTC.